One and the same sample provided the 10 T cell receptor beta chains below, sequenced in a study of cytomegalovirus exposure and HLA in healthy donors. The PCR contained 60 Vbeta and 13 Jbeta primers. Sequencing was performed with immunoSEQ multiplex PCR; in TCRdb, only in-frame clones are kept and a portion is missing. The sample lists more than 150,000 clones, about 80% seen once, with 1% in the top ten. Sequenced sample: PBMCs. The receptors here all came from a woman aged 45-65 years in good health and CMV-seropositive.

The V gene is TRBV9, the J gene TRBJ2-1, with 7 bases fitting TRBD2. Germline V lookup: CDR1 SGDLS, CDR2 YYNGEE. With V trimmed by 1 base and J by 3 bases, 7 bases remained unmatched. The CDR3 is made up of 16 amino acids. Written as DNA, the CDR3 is TGTGCCAGCAGCGTATTGGGAGGGCCGAGCTACAATGAGCAGTTCTTC. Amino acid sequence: CASSVLGGPSYNEQFF. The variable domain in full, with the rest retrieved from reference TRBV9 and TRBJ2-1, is DSGVTQTPKHLITATGQRVTLRCSPRSGDLSVYWYQQSLDQGLQFLIQYYNGEERAKGNILERFSAQQFPDLHSELNLSSLELGDSALYFCASSVLGGPSYNEQFFGPGTRLTVL.

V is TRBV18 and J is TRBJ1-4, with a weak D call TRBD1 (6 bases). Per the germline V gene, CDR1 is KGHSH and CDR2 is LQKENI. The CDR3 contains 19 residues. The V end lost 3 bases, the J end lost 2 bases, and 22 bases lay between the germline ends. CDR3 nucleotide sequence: TGTGCCAGCTCACCCGTTTACAGGGACGTGGATGGGACTAATGAAAAACTGTTTTTT. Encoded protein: CASSPVYRDVDGTNEKLFF.

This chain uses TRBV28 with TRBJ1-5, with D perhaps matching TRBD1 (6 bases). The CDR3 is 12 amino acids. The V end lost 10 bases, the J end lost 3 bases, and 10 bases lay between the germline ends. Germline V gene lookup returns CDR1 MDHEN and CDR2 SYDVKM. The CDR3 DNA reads TGTGCCATAACAGGGACCAATCAGCCCCAGCATTTT. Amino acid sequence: CAITGTNQPQHF. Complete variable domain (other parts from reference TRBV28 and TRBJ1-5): DVKVTQSSRYLVKRTGEKVFLECVQDMDHENMFWYRQDPGLGLRLIYFSYDVKMKEKGDIPEGYSVSREKKERFSLILESASTNQTSMYLCAITGTNQPQHFGDGTRLSIL.

The CDR3 reads CASIGGGHGYTF. CDR3 nucleotide sequence: TGTGCCAGCATTGGGGGGGGGCACGGCTACACCTTC. The chain has TRBV6-5 and TRBJ1-2, with D possibly TRBD1 on 6 matching bases. Between the trimmed V and J ends, which lost 7 bases and 8 bases, there was a span of 14 bases. The CDR3 covers 12 residues. Germline loops: CDR1 MNHEY, CDR2 SVGAGI.

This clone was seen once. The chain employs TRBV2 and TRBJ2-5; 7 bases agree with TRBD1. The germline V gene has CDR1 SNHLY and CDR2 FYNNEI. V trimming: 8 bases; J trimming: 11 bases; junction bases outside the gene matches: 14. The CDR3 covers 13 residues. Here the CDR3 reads CASDYAATGEQYF. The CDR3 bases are TGTGCCAGCGATTACGCGGCCACAGGGGAGCAGTACTTC. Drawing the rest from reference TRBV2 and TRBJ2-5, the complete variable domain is EPEVTQTPSHQVTQMGQEVILRCVPISNHLYFYWYRQILGQKVEFLVSFYNNEISEKSEIFDDQFSVERPDGSNFTLKIRSTKLEDSAMYFCASDYAATGEQYFGPGTRLLVL.

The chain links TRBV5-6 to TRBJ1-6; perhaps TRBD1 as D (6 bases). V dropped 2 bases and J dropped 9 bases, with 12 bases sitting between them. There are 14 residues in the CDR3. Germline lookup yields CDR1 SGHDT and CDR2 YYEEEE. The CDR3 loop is CASSFLTGTSPLHF. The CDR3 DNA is TGTGCCAGCAGCTTTCTGACAGGAACTTCACCCCTCCACTTT. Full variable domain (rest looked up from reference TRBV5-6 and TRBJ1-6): DAGVTQSPTHLIKTRGQQVTLRCSPKSGHDTVSWYQQALGQGPQFIFQYYEEEERQRGNFPDRFSGHQFPNYSSELNVNALLLGDSALYLCASSFLTGTSPLHFGNGTRLTVT.

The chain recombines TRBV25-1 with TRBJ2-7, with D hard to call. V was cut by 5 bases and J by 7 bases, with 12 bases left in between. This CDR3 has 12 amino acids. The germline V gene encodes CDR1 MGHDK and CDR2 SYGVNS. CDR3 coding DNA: TGTGCCAGCAGTTTTAAGTCGAGTGAGCAGTACTTC. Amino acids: CASSFKSSEQYF.

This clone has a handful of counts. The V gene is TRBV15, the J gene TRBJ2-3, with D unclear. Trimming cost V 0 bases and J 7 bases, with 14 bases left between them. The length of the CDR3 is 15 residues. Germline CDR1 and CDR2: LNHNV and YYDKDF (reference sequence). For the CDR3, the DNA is TGTGCCACCAGCAGAGATGCCGTGGGCACGAATACGCAGTATTTT. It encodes CATSRDAVGTNTQYF.

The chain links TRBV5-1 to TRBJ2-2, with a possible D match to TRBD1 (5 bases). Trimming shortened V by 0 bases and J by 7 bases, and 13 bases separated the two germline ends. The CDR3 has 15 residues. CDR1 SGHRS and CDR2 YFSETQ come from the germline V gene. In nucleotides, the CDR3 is TGCGCCAGCAGCTTGGCAGCAGGGTTAGACGGGGAGCTGTTTTTT. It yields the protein CASSLAAGLDGELFF.

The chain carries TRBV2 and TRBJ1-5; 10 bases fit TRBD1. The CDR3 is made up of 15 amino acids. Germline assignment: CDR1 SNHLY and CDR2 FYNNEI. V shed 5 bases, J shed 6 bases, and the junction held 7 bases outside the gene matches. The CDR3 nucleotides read TGTGCCAGCAGTCCTGACAGGGGGCTAGGTCAGCCCCAGCATTTT. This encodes CASSPDRGLGQPQHF.